The entry below describes one T cell receptor beta chain. These data come from a study of OX40 agonist ivuxolimab in advanced cancers. On the study more broadly: Of the patients, three showed partial responses, one with hepatocellular carcinoma and two with cutaneous melanoma.

This CDR3 contains 14 residues. The V gene lost 5 bases and the J gene lost 12 bases, with 20 bases spanning the gap. Per the germline V gene, CDR1 is LNHDA and CDR2 is SQIVND (reference sequence). This table comes from immunoSEQ multiplex PCR, and its TCRdb copy is limited to in-frame clones, with some not included. Here the sample spans roughly 75,000 clones, 85% to 90% being singletons. Sample: CD4+ or CD8+ T cells sorted from blood, taken in a trial of the OX40 agonist ivuxolimab. This receptor was taken from an adult with an advanced solid tumor such as melanoma, head and neck, liver or kidney cancer. The chain combines TRBV19 with TRBJ1-5, with TRBD1 as a possible D gene (5 bases). The DNA of the CDR3 is TGTGCCAGTAGTCCGGGTGGGGCAGGGATCCACCAGCATTTT. Translating it yields CASSPGGAGIHQHF.